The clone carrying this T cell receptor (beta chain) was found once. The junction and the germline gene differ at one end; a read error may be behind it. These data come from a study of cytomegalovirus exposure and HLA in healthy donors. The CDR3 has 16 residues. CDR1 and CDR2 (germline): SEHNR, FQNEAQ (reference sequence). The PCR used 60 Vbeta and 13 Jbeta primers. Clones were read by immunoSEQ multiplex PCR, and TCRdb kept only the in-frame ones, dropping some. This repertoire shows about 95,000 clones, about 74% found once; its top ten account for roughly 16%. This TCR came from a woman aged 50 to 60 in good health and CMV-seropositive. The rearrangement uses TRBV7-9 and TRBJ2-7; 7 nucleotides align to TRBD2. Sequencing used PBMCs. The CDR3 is CSSSLYGGSSSYEQYF. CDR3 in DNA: TGTTCCAGCAGCTTATACGGGGGGTCGAGCTCCTACGAGCAGTACTTC.